This record concerns one T cell receptor beta chain sequence. Germline CDR1 SGHNT, CDR2 YYREEE (reference sequence). The CDR3 totals 16 residues. V was trimmed by 0 bases and J by 8 bases, leaving 17 bases between them. The data derive from a study of blood T cell repertoires in COVID-19. TCRdb's table, derived via immunoSEQ multiplex PCR, lists solely in-frame clones and lacks some. The table includes over 250,000 clones, around nine tenths detected once. Sequencing used PBMCs or T cells enriched from blood (not recorded which). The chain carries TRBV5-4 and TRBJ2-2; possible D gene TRBD2, 6 bases. The receptor's source is a woman in her sixties in a cohort exposed to, infected with or recovered from COVID-19 (not recorded which). The CDR3 nucleotides are TGTGCCAGCAGCTTGGATGGGGGAGGCCGGACAGGGGAGCTGTTTTTT. It translates to CASSLDGGGRTGELFF.